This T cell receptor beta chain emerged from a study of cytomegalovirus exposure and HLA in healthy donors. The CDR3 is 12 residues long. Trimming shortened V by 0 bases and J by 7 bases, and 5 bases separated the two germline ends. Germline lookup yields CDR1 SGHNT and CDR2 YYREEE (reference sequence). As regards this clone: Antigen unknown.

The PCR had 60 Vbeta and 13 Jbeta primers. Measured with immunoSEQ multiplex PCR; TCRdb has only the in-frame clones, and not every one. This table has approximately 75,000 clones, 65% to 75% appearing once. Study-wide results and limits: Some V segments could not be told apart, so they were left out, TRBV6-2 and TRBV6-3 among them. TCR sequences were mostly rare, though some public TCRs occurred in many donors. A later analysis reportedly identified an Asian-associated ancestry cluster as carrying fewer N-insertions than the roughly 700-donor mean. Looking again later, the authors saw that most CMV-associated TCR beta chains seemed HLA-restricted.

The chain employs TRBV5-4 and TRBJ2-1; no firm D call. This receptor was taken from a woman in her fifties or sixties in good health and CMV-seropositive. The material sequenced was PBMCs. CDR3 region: CASSLVRNEQFF. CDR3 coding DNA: TGTGCCAGCAGCTTGGTGCGGAATGAGCAGTTCTTC.